These T cell receptor beta chains were read from a single sample in a study of T cell repertoires in cytomegalovirus infection. Via MiXCR, TCRdb re-called the reads, giving one row per CDR3 protein. The sample holds 100,000 or so distinct CDR3 sequences, roughly two fifths seen once. What these receptors recognize is not known. The sample here was CD8+ T cells from cultured PBMCs, taken from culture after CMV antigen stimulation. The receptors were gathered from a human donor in good health (CMV status not recorded). Some clones in this sample may be carry-over from other donors' samples. CDR3s leave out the opening cysteine and the closing phenylalanine or tryptophan. A D gene is named only where the DNA matches it firmly.

d_call v_call cdr3_aa
. TRBV7-9 ASVNRGQGKYEQY
. TRBV7-4 ASSLEQDPYEQY
. TRBV19 ASSIRGEGTEAF
TRBD2 TRBV27 ASSLRGGDSPDTQY
TRBD1 TRBV7-2 ASSFHGQGYYNEQF
TRBD1 TRBV20-1 SASEGASYGYT
. TRBV5-6 ASSLELNLRDTEAF
TRBD2 TRBV7-3 ASRKTGLSGETQY
. TRBV4-1 ASSVRESTPDTQY
. TRBV7-9 ASSLAQVNTEAF
TRBD2 TRBV12-3/TRBV12-4 ASSFRLAGGGQNEQF
. TRBV2 ASSVREAYEQY
. TRBV7-9 ASSLRAGYEQY
TRBD2 TRBV6-8 ASESGGNKNIQY
. TRBV7-9 ASSPPNDEQF
. TRBV2 ASSENRSGPPTDTQY
. TRBV28 ASSPPGRNEQF
. TRBV2 ASSGLGEEQY
. TRBV7-6 ASTDNEQF
TRBD1 TRBV7-9 ASSSGQGVSYEQY
. TRBV4-3 ASSQPGPSSYEQY
. TRBV7-6 ASRDLSDTQY
. TRBV15 ATSRGVGSNQPQH
TRBD2 TRBV19 ASSIMVSGGGNEQF
. TRBV5-6 ASSLIQGSTDTQY
TRBD1 TRBV7-2 ASSPLGDGTGYEAF
. TRBV3-1 ASSPTASARGTGELF
. TRBV12-3/TRBV12-4 ASLGLPKNEQF
TRBD2 TRBV28 ASIERGVLNEQF